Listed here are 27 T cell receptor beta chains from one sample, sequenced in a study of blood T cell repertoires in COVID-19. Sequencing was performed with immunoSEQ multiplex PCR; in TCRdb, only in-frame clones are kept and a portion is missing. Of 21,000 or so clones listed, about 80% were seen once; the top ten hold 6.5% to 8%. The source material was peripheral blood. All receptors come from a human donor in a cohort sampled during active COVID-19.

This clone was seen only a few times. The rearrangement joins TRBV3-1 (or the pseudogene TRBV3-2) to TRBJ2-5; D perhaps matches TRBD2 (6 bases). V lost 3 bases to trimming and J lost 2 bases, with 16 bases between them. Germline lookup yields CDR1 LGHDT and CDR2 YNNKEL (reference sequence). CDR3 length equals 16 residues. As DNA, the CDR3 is TGTGCCAGCAGCCATCGCGGAGGGATGTATCAAGAGACCCAGTACTTC. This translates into CASSHRGGMYQETQYF.

The CDR3 nucleotides read TGTGCCTGGACTACCGCGATTGGTCTTCATGGCTACACCTTC. This translates into CAWTTAIGLHGYTF. The chain combines TRBV30 with TRBJ1-2; D not resolved. The V end lost 4 bases, the J end lost 6 bases, and 18 bases lay between the germline ends. This CDR3 has 14 amino acids. The germline gives CDR1 GTSNPN, CDR2 SVGIG (reference sequence). Combining the CDR3 with reference TRBV30 and TRBJ1-2 gives the whole variable domain SQTIHQWPATLVQPVGSPLSLECTVEGTSNPNLYWYRQAAGRGLQLLFYSVGIGQISSEVPQNLSASRPQDRQFILSSKKLLLSDSGFYLCAWTTAIGLHGYTFGSGTRLTVV.

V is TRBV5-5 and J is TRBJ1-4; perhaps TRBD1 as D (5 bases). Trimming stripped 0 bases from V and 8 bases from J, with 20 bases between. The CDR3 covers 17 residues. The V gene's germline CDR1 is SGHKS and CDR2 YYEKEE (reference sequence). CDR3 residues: CASSLVGLGYGEEKLFF. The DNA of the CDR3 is TGTGCCAGCAGCTTGGTGGGACTAGGATATGGGGAGGAAAAACTGTTTTTT.

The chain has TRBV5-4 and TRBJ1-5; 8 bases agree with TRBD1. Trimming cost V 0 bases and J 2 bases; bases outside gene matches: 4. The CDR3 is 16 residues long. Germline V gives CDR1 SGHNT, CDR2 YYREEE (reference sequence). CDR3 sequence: CASSLEGQGGNQPQHF. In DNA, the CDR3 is TGTGCCAGCAGCTTGGAAGGACAGGGTGGCAATCAGCCCCAGCATTTT.

The CDR3 loop reads CSASKGATEAFF. CDR3 DNA: TGCAGTGCTAGTAAAGGGGCCACTGAAGCTTTCTTT. The gene calls are TRBV20-1 and TRBJ1-1; D may be TRBD1 (5 bases). CDR3 size: 12 residues. Germline loops: CDR1 DFQATT, CDR2 SNEGSKA (reference sequence). V lost 3 bases and J 4 bases, leaving 9 bases between the germline ends.

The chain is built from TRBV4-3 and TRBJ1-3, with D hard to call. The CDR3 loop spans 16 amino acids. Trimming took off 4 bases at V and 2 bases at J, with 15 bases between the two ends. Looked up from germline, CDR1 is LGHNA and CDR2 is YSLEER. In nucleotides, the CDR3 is TGCGCCAGCAGCCTCGAGAGGGAGGGCCCTGGAAACACCATATATTTT. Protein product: CASSLEREGPGNTIYF.

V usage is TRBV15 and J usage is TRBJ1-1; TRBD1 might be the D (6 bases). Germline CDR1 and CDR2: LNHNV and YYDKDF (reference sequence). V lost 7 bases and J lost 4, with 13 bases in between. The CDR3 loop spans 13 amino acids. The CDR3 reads CATNLDRITEAFF. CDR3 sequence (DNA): TGTGCCACCAATCTAGACAGGATCACTGAAGCTTTCTTT.

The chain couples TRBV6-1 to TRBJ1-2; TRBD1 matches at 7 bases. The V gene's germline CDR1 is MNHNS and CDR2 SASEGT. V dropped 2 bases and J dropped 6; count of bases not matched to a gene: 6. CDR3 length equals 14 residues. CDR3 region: CASSETGTADGYTF. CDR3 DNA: TGTGCCAGCAGTGAAACCGGGACAGCGGATGGCTACACCTTC.

DNA for the CDR3: TGTGCCAGCAGCCCTAGCGGGGGGGAGACAGATACGCAGTATTTT. It yields the protein CASSPSGGETDTQYF. The chain recombines TRBV5-4 with TRBJ2-3, with 12 bases that match TRBD2. Germline CDR1 is SGHNT and CDR2 is YYREEE (reference sequence). This CDR3 is built from 15 residues. With V trimmed by 4 bases and J by 3 bases, 3 bases remained unmatched.

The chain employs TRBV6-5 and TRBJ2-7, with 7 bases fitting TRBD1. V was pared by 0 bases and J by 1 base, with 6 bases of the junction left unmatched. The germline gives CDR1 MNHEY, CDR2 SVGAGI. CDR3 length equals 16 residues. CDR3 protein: CASSYSTGTASYEQYF. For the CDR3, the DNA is TGTGCCAGCAGTTACTCGACCGGGACAGCTTCCTACGAGCAGTACTTC.

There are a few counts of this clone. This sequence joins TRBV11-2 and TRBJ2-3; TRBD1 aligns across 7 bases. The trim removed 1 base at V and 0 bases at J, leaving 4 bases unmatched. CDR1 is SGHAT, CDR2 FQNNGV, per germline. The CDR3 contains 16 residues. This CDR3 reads CASSLVTGASTDTQYF. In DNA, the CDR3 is TGTGCCAGCAGCTTAGTAACAGGGGCTAGCACAGATACGCAGTATTTT.

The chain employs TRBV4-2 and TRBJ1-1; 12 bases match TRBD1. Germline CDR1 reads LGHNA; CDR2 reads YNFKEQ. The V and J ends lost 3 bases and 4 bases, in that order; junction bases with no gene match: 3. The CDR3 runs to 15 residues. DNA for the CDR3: TGTGCCAGCAGCCAGGGGACAGGGGGCGGCACTGAAGCTTTCTTT. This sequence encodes CASSQGTGGGTEAFF.

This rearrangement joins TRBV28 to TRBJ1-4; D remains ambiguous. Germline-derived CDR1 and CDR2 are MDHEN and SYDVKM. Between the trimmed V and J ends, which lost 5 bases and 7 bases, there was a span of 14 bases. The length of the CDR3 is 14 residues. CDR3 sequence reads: CASSRTIVSEKLFF. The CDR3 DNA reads TGTGCCAGCAGTCGGACTATCGTCAGTGAAAAACTGTTTTTT.

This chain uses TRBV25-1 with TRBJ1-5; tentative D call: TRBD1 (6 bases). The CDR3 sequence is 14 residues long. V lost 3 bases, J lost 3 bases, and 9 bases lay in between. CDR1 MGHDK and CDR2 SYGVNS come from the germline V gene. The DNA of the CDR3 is TGTGCCAGCAGTGAGACAGGATTCAATCAGCCCCAGCATTTT. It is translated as CASSETGFNQPQHF. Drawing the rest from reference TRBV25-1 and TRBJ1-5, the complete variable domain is EADIYQTPRYLVIGTGKKITLECSQTMGHDKMYWYQQDPGMELHLIHYSYGVNSTEKGDLSSESTVSRIRTEHFPLTLESARPSHTSQYLCASSETGFNQPQHFGDGTRLSIL.

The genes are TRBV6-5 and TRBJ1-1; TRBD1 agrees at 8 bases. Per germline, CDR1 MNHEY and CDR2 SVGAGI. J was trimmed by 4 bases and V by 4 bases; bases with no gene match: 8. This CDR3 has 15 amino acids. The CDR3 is CASSFLQGGTTEAFF. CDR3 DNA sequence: TGTGCCAGCAGTTTCTTACAGGGGGGAACCACTGAAGCTTTCTTT.

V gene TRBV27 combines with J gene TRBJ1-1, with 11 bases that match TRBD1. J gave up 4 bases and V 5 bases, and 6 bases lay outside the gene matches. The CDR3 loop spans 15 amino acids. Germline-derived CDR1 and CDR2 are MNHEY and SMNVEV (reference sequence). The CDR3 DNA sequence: TGTGCCAGCAGTCTGGACAGGGGGCGAGTCACTGAAGCTTTCTTT. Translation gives CASSLDRGRVTEAFF.

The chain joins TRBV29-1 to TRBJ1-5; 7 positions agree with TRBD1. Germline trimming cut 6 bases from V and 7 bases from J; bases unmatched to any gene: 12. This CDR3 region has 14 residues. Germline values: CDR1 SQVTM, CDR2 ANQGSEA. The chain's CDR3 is CSVTFTGVGQPQHF. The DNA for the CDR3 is TGCAGCGTCACCTTCACAGGGGTAGGACAGCCCCAGCATTTT.

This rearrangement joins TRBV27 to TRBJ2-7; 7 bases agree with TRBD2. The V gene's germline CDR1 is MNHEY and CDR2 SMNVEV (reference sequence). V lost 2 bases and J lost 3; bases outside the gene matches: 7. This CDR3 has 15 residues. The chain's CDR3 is CASSLNTGGNYEQYF. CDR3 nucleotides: TGTGCCAGCAGTTTAAATACGGGGGGAAACTACGAGCAGTACTTC.

CDR3 residues: CASSLTSRTRVSYNEQFF. CDR3 sequence (DNA): TGCGCCAGCAGCTTGACCTCTCGGACACGAGTTTCCTACAATGAGCAGTTCTTC. J is TRBJ2-1 and V is TRBV5-1; maybe TRBD1 (5 bases). Germline V gene sequence: CDR1 SGHRS, CDR2 YFSETQ. V gave up 1 base and J gave up 1 base, with 18 bases separating them. The CDR3 has 18 amino acids.

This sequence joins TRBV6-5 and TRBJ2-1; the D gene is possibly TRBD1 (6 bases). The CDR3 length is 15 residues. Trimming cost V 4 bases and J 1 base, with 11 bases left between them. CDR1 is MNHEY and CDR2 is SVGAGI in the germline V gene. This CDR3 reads CASSSVGGSYNEQFF. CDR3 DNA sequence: TGTGCCAGCAGTTCAGTAGGGGGTTCCTACAATGAGCAGTTCTTC.

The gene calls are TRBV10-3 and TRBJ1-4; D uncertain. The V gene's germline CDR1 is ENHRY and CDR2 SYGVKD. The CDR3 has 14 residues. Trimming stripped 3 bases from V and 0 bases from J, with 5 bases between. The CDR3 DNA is TGTGCCATCAGTGACACTGCAACTAATGAAAAACTGTTTTTT. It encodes CAISDTATNEKLFF.

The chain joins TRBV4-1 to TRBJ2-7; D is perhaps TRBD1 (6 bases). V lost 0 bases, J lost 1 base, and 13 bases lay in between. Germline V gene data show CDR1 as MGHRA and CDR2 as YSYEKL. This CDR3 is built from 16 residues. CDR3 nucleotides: TGCGCCAGCAGCCAAGATTATGACAGGACTTCCTACGAGCAGTACTTC. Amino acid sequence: CASSQDYDRTSYEQYF.

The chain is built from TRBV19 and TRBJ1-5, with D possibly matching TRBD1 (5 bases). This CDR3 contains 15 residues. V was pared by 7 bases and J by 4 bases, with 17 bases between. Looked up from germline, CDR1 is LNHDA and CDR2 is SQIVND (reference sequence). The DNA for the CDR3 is TGTGCCAGTACAATCCGGACAACTGCAAATCAGCCCCAGCATTTT. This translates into CASTIRTTANQPQHF.

CDR3 DNA sequence: TGTGCCAGCAGTTATCCGGGGTTCCAAGAGACCCAGTACTTC. It codes for CASSYPGFQETQYF. The gene calls are TRBV6-2 or TRBV6-3 and TRBJ2-5; the D gene is possibly TRBD2 (5 bases). The CDR3 is 14 amino acids. Germline-derived CDR1 and CDR2 are MNHEY and SVGEGT. The V and J ends lost 3 bases and 1 base respectively, with 9 bases between them.

The CDR3 spells CASSIGQVAGELFF. CDR3 nucleotides: TGTGCCAGTAGTATAGGGCAGGTGGCCGGGGAGCTGTTTTTT. This chain joins TRBV19 and TRBJ2-2, with D unresolved. Germline V lookup: CDR1 LNHDA, CDR2 SQIVND (reference sequence). The ends were cut back, 1 base at V and 6 bases at J, with 9 bases in the middle. The CDR3 totals 14 residues.

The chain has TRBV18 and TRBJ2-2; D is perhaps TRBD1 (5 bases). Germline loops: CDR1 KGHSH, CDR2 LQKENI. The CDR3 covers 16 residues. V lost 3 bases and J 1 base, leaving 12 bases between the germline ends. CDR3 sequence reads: CASSPQSTVNTGELFF. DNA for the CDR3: TGTGCCAGCTCACCTCAGTCGACAGTGAACACCGGGGAGCTGTTTTTT.

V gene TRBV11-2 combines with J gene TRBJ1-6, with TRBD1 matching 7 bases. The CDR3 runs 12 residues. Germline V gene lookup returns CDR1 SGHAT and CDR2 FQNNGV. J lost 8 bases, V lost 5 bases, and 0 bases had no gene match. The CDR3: CASSTGDSPLHF. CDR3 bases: TGTGCCAGCAGCACAGGGGATTCACCCCTCCACTTT.